This TCR beta chain was found in a study of T cell changes during pregnancy in multiple sclerosis. Data came from immunoSEQ multiplex PCR; TCRdb stores just in-frame clones and leaves some out. The table records about 31,000 clones, 89% of them present only once. The V end was cut by 1 base, the J end by 7 bases, with 9 bases between. The V gene's germline CDR1 is SGHRS and CDR2 YFSETQ. There are 13 residues in the CDR3. This TCR came from a female donor with multiple sclerosis, enrolled in a pregnancy study. The chain uses TRBV5-1 and TRBJ2-1; perhaps TRBD2 as D (6 bases). Sequencing was performed on CD8+ T cells from peripheral blood mononuclear cells, taken in the second trimester of pregnancy. The CDR3 spells CASSLRTTNEQFF. As DNA, the CDR3 is TGCGCCAGCAGCTTGAGGACTACGAATGAGCAGTTCTTC. Filled out from reference TRBV5-1 and TRBJ2-1, the complete variable domain reads KAGVTQTPRYLIKTRGQQVTLSCSPISGHRSVSWYQQTPGQGLQFLFEYFSETQRNKGNFPGRFSGRQFSNSRSEMNVSTLELGDSALYLCASSLRTTNEQFFGPGTRLTVL.